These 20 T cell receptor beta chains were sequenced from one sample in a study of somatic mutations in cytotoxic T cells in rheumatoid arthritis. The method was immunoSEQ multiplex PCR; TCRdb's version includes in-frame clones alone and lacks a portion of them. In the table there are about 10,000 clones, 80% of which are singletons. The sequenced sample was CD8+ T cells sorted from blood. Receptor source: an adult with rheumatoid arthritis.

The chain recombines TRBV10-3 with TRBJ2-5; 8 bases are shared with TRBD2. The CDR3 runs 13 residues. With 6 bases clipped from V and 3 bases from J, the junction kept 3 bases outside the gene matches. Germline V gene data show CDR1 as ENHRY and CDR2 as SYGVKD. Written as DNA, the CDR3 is TGTGCCATCAGACCCGGGAGGGAAGAGACCCAGTACTTC. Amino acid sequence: CAIRPGREETQYF.

The CDR3 DNA is TGTGCCAGCACGGAGCGGGCCGCCGTGAACACTGAAGCTTTCTTT. Encoded protein: CASTERAAVNTEAFF. The chain couples TRBV6-5 to TRBJ1-1; D unclear. CDR3 length: 15 amino acids. V was trimmed by 7 bases and J by 0 bases, leaving 15 bases between them. CDR1 MNHEY and CDR2 SVGAGI come from the germline V gene.

The CDR3 DNA reads TGTGCCAGCAGCTTAGTGAGGAGCACAGATACGCAGTATTTT. Its protein is CASSLVRSTDTQYF. This chain uses TRBV7-9 with TRBJ2-3, with no clear D. The CDR3 consists of 14 residues. Germline V gives CDR1 SEHNR, CDR2 FQNEAQ (reference sequence). Trimming removed 1 base at V and 0 bases at J, with 5 bases between.

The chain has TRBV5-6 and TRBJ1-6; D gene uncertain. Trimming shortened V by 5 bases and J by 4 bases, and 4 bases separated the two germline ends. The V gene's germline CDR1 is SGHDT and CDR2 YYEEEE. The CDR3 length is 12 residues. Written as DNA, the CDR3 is TGTGCCAGCAGTATTTATAATTCACCCCTCCACTTT. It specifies CASSIYNSPLHF.

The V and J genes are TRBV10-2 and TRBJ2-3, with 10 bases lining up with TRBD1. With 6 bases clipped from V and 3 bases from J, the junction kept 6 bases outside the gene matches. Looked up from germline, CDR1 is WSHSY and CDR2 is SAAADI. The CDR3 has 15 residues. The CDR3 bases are TGCGCCAGCAGACGGGGGACAGGGGATACAGATACGCAGTATTTT. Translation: CASRRGTGDTDTQYF.

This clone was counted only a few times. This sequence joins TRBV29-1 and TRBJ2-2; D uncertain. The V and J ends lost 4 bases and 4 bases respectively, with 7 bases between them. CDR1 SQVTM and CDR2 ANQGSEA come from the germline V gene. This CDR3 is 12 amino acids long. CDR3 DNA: TGCAGCGTTGTTCGCGGCACCGGGGAGCTGTTTTTT. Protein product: CSVVRGTGELFF.

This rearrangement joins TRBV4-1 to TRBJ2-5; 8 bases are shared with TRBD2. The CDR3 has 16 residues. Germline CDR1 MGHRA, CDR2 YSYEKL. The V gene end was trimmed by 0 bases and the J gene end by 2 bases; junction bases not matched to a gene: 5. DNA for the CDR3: TGCGCCAGCAGCCAAGATCGTACTAGCGGTCAAGAGACCCAGTACTTC. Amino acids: CASSQDRTSGQETQYF.

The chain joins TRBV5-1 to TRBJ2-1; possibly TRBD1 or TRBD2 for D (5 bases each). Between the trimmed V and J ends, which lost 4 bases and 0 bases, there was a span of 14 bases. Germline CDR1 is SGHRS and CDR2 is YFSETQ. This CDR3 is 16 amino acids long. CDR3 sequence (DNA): TGCGCCAGCAGCGAAGGGACCTTTCTCTCCTACAATGAGCAGTTCTTC. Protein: CASSEGTFLSYNEQFF.

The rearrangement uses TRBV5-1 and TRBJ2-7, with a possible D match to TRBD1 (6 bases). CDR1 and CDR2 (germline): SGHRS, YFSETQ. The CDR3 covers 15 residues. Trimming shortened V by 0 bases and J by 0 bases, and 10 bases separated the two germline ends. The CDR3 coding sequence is TGCGCCAGCAGCTTGGGCAAGGGGGACTCCTACGAGCAGTACTTC. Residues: CASSLGKGDSYEQYF.

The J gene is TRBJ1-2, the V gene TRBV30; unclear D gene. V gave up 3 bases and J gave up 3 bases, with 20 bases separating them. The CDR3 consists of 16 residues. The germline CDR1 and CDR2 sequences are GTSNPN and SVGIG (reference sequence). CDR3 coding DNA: TGTGCCTGGAGAGATGGGCTTTTCGGTTGGGACTATGGCTACACCTTC. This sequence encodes CAWRDGLFGWDYGYTF.

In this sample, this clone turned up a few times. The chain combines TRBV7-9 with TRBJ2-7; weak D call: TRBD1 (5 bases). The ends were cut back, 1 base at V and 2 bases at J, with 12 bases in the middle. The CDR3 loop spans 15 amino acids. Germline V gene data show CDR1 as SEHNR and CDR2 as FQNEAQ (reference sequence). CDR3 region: CASSLGTRSPYEQYF. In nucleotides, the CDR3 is TGTGCCAGCAGCTTAGGGACAAGAAGCCCCTACGAGCAGTACTTC.

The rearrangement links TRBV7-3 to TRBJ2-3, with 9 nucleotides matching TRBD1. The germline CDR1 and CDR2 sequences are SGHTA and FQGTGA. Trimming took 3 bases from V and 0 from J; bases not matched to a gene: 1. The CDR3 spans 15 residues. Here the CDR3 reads CASSFGTGSTDTQYF. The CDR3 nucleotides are TGTGCCAGCAGCTTTGGGACAGGGAGCACAGATACGCAGTATTTT.

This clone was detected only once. The CDR3 reads CASSPAEESEAFF. CDR3 bases: TGTGCCAGCTCACCGGCGGAGGAGTCTGAAGCTTTCTTT. The chain links TRBV18 to TRBJ1-1, with D uncertain. CDR1 KGHSH and CDR2 LQKENI come from the germline V gene. The germline V and J ends were trimmed by 3 bases and 6 bases, with 11 bases remaining between them. The CDR3 runs to 13 residues.

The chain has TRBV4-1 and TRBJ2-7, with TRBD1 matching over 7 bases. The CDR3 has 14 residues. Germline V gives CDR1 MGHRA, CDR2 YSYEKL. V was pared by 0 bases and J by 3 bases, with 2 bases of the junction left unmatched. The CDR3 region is CASSQDQGVYEQYF. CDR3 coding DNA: TGCGCCAGCAGCCAAGATCAGGGGGTCTACGAGCAGTACTTC.

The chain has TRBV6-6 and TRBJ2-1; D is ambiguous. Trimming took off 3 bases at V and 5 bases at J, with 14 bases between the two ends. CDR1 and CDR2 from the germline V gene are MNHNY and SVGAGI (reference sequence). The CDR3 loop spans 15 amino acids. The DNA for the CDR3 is TGTGCCAGCAGTTATTGGGCTCTTACCGACAATGAGCAGTTCTTC. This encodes CASSYWALTDNEQFF.

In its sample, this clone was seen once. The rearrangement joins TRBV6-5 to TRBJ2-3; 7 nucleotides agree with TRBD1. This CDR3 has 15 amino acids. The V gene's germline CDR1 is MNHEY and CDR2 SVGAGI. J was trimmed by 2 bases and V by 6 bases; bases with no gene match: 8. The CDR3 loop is CASRPLTGFTDTQYF. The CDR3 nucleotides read TGTGCCAGCAGACCTTTGACAGGGTTCACAGATACGCAGTATTTT.

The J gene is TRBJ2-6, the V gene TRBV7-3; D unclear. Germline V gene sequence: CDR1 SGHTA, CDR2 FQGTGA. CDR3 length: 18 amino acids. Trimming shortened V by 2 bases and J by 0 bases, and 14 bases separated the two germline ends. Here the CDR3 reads CASSLFRSLHSGANVLTF. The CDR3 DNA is TGTGCCAGCAGCTTATTCAGGTCCCTCCACTCTGGGGCCAACGTCCTGACTTTC.

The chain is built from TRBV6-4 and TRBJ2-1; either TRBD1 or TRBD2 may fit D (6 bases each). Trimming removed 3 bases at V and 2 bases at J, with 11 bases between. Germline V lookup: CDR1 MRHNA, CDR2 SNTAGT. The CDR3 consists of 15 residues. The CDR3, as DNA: TGTGCCAGCAGTGAAAACGGGGGCACCTACAATGAGCAGTTCTTC. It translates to CASSENGGTYNEQFF.

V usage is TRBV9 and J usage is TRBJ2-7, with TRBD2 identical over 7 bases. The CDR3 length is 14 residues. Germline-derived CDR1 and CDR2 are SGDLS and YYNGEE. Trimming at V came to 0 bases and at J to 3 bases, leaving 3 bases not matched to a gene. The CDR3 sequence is CASSVGSGNYEQYF. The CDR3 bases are TGTGCCAGCAGCGTAGGAAGCGGGAACTACGAGCAGTACTTC.

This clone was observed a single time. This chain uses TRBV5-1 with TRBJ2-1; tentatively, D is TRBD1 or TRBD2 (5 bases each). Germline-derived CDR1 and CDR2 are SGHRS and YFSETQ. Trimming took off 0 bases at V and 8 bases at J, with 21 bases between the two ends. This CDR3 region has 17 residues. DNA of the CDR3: TGCGCCAGCAGCTTGGCCGAGGGGATCGTCGGCCTCGATGAGCAGTTCTTC. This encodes CASSLAEGIVGLDEQFF.